Listed here are 25 T cell receptor beta chains from one sample, sequenced in a study of regulatory T cells in long-lasting Graves disease. Time point here: persistent/refractory GD, antithyroid drugs over 5 years with positive TRAb. The TCR library used RNA extracted from PBMCs. Arm-PCR of CDR3 regions and iRepertoire HTBI primers were used to build TCR beta libraries. MiXCR was run by TCRdb on the multiplex PCR reads, yielding one entry per CDR3 protein. In the table there are 350,000 to 500,000 distinct CDR3 sequences, 21% of which are singletons. The material sequenced was peripheral blood mononuclear cells (PBMCs), taken when the disease was refractory, from a patient treated with antithyroid drugs. These receptors came from a female donor with Graves disease.

This clonotype occurred many times. V and J are TRBV27 and TRBJ1-2, with unresolved D. CDR1 MNHEY and CDR2 SMNVEV come from the germline V gene (reference sequence). The CDR3 contains 13 residues. Deletions cut 3 bases from V and 0 bases from J, with 5 bases between. The CDR3 DNA sequence: TGTGCCAGCAGTTTTTCTGCTAACTATGGCTACACCTTC. This codes for CASSFSANYGYTF.

The chain links TRBV7-2 to TRBJ1-3; D possibly corresponds to TRBD1 (6 bases). CDR3 length: 16 residues. Deletions cut 5 bases from V and 0 bases from J, with 14 bases between. Germline CDR1 is SGHTA and CDR2 is FQGNSA. The chain's CDR3 is CASSERGGNSGNTIYF. The CDR3 DNA reads TGTGCCAGCAGCGAGAGAGGGGGGAACTCTGGAAACACCATATATTTT. Drawing the rest from reference TRBV7-2 and TRBJ1-3, the complete variable domain is GAGVSQSPSNKVTEKGKDVELRCDPISGHTALYWYRQSLGQGLEFLIYFQGNSAPDKSGLPSDRFSAERTGGSVSTLTIQRTQQEDSAVYLCASSERGGNSGNTIYFGEGSWLTVV.

V is TRBV13 and J is TRBJ2-1; D gene unclear. The V end lost 3 bases, the J end lost 6 bases, and 6 bases lay between the germline ends. CDR1 and CDR2 from the germline V gene are PRHDT and FYEKMQ (reference sequence). This CDR3 has 12 amino acids. As DNA, the CDR3 is TGTGCCAGCAGCTTCGACACCAATGAGCAGTTCTTC. It encodes CASSFDTNEQFF.

This clonotype was counted between two and nine times. This chain links TRBV20-1 with TRBJ2-1; 7 bases are a match to TRBD2. The CDR3 length is 17 residues. V lost 6 bases and J lost 1; bases outside the gene matches: 15. The germline V gene encodes CDR1 DFQATT and CDR2 SNEGSKA (reference sequence). CDR3 loop: CSALGLAAISSYNEQFF. The CDR3 DNA reads TGCAGTGCCTTGGGGCTAGCGGCGATATCATCCTACAATGAGCAGTTCTTC.

This clonotype has a count of ten or more. The chain recombines TRBV4-1 with TRBJ2-5, with D uncertain. The CDR3 has 12 amino acids. CDR1 and CDR2 from the germline V gene are MGHRA and YSYEKL. V lost 0 bases and J lost 4, with 3 bases in between. CDR3 amino acids: CASSQDLETQYF. Here the CDR3 DNA reads TGCGCCAGCAGCCAAGATTTAGAGACCCAGTACTTC.

This clonotype was seen repeatedly, ten times or more. The rearrangement links TRBV9 to TRBJ2-5; D not resolved. This CDR3 is 12 amino acids long. Germline CDR1 and CDR2: SGDLS and YYNGEE. Trimming shortened V by 0 bases and J by 4 bases, and 4 bases separated the two germline ends. CDR3 protein: CASSVAGETQYF. DNA of the CDR3: TGTGCCAGCAGCGTAGCTGGAGAGACCCAGTACTTC.

This clonotype turned up a few times. J is TRBJ2-1 and V is TRBV27, with a weak D call TRBD2 (6 bases). The germline V gene encodes CDR1 MNHEY and CDR2 SMNVEV (reference sequence). Trimming shortened V by 3 bases and J by 7 bases, and 10 bases separated the two germline ends. This CDR3 has 13 amino acids. The CDR3 spells CASSFRGRNEQFF. The DNA of the CDR3 is TGTGCCAGCAGTTTCCGGGGGAGGAATGAGCAGTTCTTC.

In its sample, this clonotype was seen many times. V and J are TRBV27 and TRBJ2-2; TRBD1 matches at 7 bases. J was trimmed by 7 bases and V by 2 bases; bases with no gene match: 7. CDR3 length: 15 amino acids. CDR1 MNHEY and CDR2 SMNVEV come from the germline V gene (reference sequence). CDR3 DNA sequence: TGTGCCAGCAGTTTAGAGGCAGGGGGTTTCGGGGAGCTGTTTTTT. It yields the protein CASSLEAGGFGELFF.

This clonotype was seen at least ten times. The rearrangement links TRBV27 to TRBJ2-7, with 9 bases that match TRBD2. Germline V gene sequence: CDR1 MNHEY, CDR2 SMNVEV (reference sequence). This CDR3 region has 14 residues. With 5 bases clipped from V and 4 bases from J, the junction kept 6 bases outside the gene matches. CDR3 bases: TGTGCCAGCAGTCCCATAGCGGGAGAGTACGAGCAGTACTTC. Its translation: CASSPIAGEYEQYF.

This clonotype was detected only a few times. The J gene is TRBJ2-5, the V gene TRBV5-1; D might be TRBD1 (5 bases). The germline V gene has CDR1 SGHRS and CDR2 YFSETQ. This CDR3 has 15 residues. V shed 4 bases and J shed 0 bases, with 13 bases lying between them. The CDR3 loop reads CASSPETEYQETQYF. The CDR3 DNA sequence: TGCGCCAGCAGCCCGGAGACAGAGTACCAAGAGACCCAGTACTTC.

This chain connects TRBV2 to TRBJ2-3; the match to TRBD2 covers 8 bases. V lost 4 bases, J lost 4 bases, and 10 bases stayed unmatched. The CDR3 is 16 amino acids. Germline values: CDR1 SNHLY, CDR2 FYNNEI. CDR3 coding DNA: TGTGCCAGCAGTGCCCGGACTAGCTGGTCCGCAGATACGCAGTATTTT. As protein: CASSARTSWSADTQYF. Based on the CDR3 plus reference TRBV2 and TRBJ2-3, the full variable domain is EPEVTQTPSHQVTQMGQEVILRCVPISNHLYFYWYRQILGQKVEFLVSFYNNEISEKSEIFDDQFSVERPDGSNFTLKIRSTKLEDSAMYFCASSARTSWSADTQYFGPGTRLTVL.

A note on this clonotype: Just one base apart from a much larger clone, this may be a read error. The V and J genes are TRBV6-2 or TRBV6-3 and TRBJ1-4, with D uncertain. With 5 bases removed from V and 10 bases from J, the gap between germline ends came to 20 bases. This CDR3 comprises 15 residues. Germline loops: CDR1 MNHEY, CDR2 SVGEGT. CDR3 DNA: TGTGCCAGCAGTGATCTTCGGGTCGAAGGAGGAAAACTGTTTTTT. Its protein product is CASSDLRVEGGKLFF.

This clonotype has ten or more counts. The chain carries TRBV30 and TRBJ2-7; D is possibly TRBD1 or TRBD2 (5 bases each). V gave up 4 bases and J gave up 9 bases, with 19 bases separating them. This CDR3 comprises 13 residues. Germline assignment: CDR1 GTSNPN and CDR2 SVGIG (reference sequence). The CDR3 loop reads CAWIGAPSLVQYF. For the CDR3, the DNA is TGTGCCTGGATCGGGGCCCCTTCTTTGGTGCAGTACTTC.

This clonotype was detected a few times. This CDR3 is CASSLVGGIYEQYF. The CDR3 DNA reads TGTGCCAGCAGCTTAGTAGGGGGAATCTACGAGCAGTACTTC. The J gene is TRBJ2-7, the V gene TRBV7-8; D may be TRBD1 (6 bases). V lost 1 base and J lost 3, with 10 bases in between. The CDR3 loop spans 14 amino acids. The germline V gene has CDR1 SGHVS and CDR2 FQNEAQ.

In regard to this clonotype: A read error may explain this, as a much larger clone is one base away. The chain is built from TRBV2 and TRBJ2-5; 9 bases map to TRBD2. This CDR3 has 18 amino acids. In germline, CDR1 is SNHLY, CDR2 FYNNEI. The CDR3 loop is CASSSPGGGGRARETRYF. The CDR3 bases are TGTGCCAGCAGTTCCCCTGGGGGAGGCGGGAGGGCACGGGAGACCCGGTACTTC. Looking up the rest from reference TRBV2 and TRBJ2-5 gives the full variable domain: EPEVTQTPSHQVTQMGQEVILRCVPISNHLYFYWYRQILGQKVEFLVSFYNNEISEKSEIFDDQFSVERPDGSNFTLKIRSTKLEDSAMYFCASSSPGGGGRARETRYFGPGTRLLVL.

At least ten counts were recorded for this clonotype. The rearrangement links TRBV27 to TRBJ2-5; D is ambiguous. The length of the CDR3 is 14 residues. Trimming stripped 6 bases from V and 3 bases from J, with 14 bases between. Per the germline V gene, CDR1 is MNHEY and CDR2 is SMNVEV (reference sequence). The CDR3, as DNA: TGTGCCAGCAGGCTGCCCCCACCGAAAGAGACCCAGTACTTC. It is translated as CASRLPPPKETQYF.

Regarding this clonotype: No DNA is shown, since the ends of the CDR3 on it are uncertain; the CDR3 is the one TCRdb lists. This sequence joins TRBV20-1 and TRBJ2-7; TRBD2 is taken as the D call from the table, unchecked against the DNA. Termini included, the CDR3 measures 14 amino acids. The germline V gene encodes CDR1 DFQATT and CDR2 SNEGSKA (reference sequence). CDR3 residues: CSAMWGAGTGEQYF.

V and J are TRBV6-1 and TRBJ1-5, with D unresolved. Trimming cost V 2 bases and J 1 base, with 12 bases left between them. The germline gives CDR1 MNHNS, CDR2 SASEGT. This CDR3 contains 16 residues. The chain's CDR3 is CASSEIGRASNQPQHF. The CDR3 DNA sequence: TGTGCCAGCAGTGAAATCGGTAGGGCCAGCAATCAGCCCCAGCATTTT.

Notes on this clonotype: With a much larger clone just one base away, this may be a read error. This sequence joins TRBV12-3 or TRBV12-4 and TRBJ1-5, with TRBD1 matching 7 bases. With 2 bases clipped from V and 6 bases from J, the junction kept 13 bases outside the gene matches. The CDR3 loop spans 17 amino acids. CDR3 amino acids: CASSLMAGDRAGQPQHF. CDR3 coding DNA: TGTGCCAGCAGTTTAATGGCGGGCGACAGGGCCGGTCAGCCCCAGCATTTT.

This clonotype turned up a few times. This sequence joins TRBV5-6 and TRBJ1-4, with 9 bases aligning to TRBD1. The CDR3 length is 15 residues. J lost 7 bases, V lost 0 bases, and 4 bases had no gene match. Germline-derived CDR1 and CDR2 are SGHDT and YYEEEE. The CDR3 bases are TGTGCCAGCAGCTTGGAGGGGACAGGGAGTGAAAAACTGTTTTTT. Protein: CASSLEGTGSEKLFF.

This clonotype came up many times. J is TRBJ1-5 and V is TRBV28; D remains ambiguous. Germline V gene lookup returns CDR1 MDHEN and CDR2 SYDVKM. This CDR3 is built from 14 residues. Trimming removed 5 bases at V and 3 bases at J, with 11 bases between. This CDR3 is CASSPPDHNQPQHF. CDR3 sequence (DNA): TGTGCCAGCAGTCCCCCTGACCACAATCAGCCCCAGCATTTT.

This clonotype was seen repeatedly, ten times or more. The junction does not match germline at one end; this may be a read error. This chain links TRBV28 with TRBJ2-7; D may be TRBD1 (5 bases). The CDR3 length is 12 residues. CDR1 and CDR2 (germline): MDHEN, SYDVKM. CDR3 sequence reads: CAIQTRDPRLKF. For the CDR3, the DNA is TGTGCCATCCAGACCAGGGATCCCCGCCTGAAATTC. The whole variable domain, filled in from reference TRBV28 and TRBJ2-7, reads DVKVTQSSRYLVKRTGEKVFLECVQDMDHENMFWYRQDPGLGLRLIYFSYDVKMKEKGDIPEGYSVSREKKERFSLILESASTNQTSMYLCAIQTRDPRLKFGPGTRLTVT.

With regard to this clonotype: Given a much more abundant clone one base away, this may be a read error. The chain employs TRBV20-1 and TRBJ1-5; TRBD1 is a possible D gene (5 bases). Germline V gene data show CDR1 as DFQATT and CDR2 as SNEGSKA (reference sequence). The CDR3 consists of 14 residues. The CDR3 nucleotides read TGCAGCGCCACTGGGGACCGCCTTTCATCGCCCCAGCATTTT. It codes for CSATGDRLSSPQHF.

This sequence joins TRBV28 and TRBJ2-3; the D call may be TRBD1 or TRBD2 (5 bases each). Germline assignment: CDR1 MDHEN and CDR2 SYDVKM. V lost 5 bases to trimming and J lost 11 bases, with 20 bases between them. The CDR3 has 14 amino acids. This CDR3 reads CASSTGTYVGVQYF. In nucleotides, the CDR3 is TGTGCCAGCAGTACCGGGACCTACGTCGGCGTGCAGTATTTT. The complete variable domain, with remaining parts taken from reference TRBV28 and TRBJ2-3, reads DVKVTQSSRYLVKRTGEKVFLECVQDMDHENMFWYRQDPGLGLRLIYFSYDVKMKEKGDIPEGYSVSREKKERFSLILESASTNQTSMYLCASSTGTYVGVQYFGPGTRLTVL.

This clonotype was counted many times. This chain uses TRBV11-2 with TRBJ1-5, with 9 bases aligning to TRBD1. Trimming took 5 bases from V and 3 from J; bases not matched to a gene: 2. Germline V CDR1 and CDR2: SGHAT, FQNNGV. This CDR3 spans 14 amino acids. In DNA, the CDR3 is TGTGCCAGCAGCCGGGACAGGGTCAATCAGCCCCAGCATTTT. Residues: CASSRDRVNQPQHF.